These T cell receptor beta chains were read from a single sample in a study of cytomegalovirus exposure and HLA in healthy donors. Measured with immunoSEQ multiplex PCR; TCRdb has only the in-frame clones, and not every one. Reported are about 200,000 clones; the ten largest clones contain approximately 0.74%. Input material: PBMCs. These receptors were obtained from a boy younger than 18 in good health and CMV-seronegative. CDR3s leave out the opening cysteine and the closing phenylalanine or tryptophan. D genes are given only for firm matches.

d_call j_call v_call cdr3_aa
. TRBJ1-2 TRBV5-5 ASSPGLRNYGYT
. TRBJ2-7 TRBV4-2 ASSQAPAEREQY
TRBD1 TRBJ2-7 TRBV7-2 ASSIRDRDYEQY
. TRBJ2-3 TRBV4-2 ASSPQGNGAPDTQY
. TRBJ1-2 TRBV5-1 ASSLSETYGYT
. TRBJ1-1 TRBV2 ATQLNTEAF
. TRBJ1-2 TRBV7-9 ASSLGGNYGYT
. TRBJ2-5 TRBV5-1 ASSLRGGGETQY
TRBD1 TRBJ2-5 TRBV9 ASSVVATGGLQTQY
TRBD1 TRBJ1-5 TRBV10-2 ATADRARNQPQH
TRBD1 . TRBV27 ASSLSATGFGNEQY
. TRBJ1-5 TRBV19 ASSRTRQSNQPQH
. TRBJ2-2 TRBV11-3 ASSYSDTGELS
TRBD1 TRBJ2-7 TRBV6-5 ASRPFDRGHEQY
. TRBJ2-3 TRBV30 AWSVGAKGTDTQY
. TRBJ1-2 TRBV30 ALLAIGQPPYGYT
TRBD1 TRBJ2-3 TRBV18 ASSQQDRGADTQY
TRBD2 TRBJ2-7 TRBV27 ASSRLAGDSYEQY
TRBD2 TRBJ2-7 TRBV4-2 ASSQDLSGGYEQY
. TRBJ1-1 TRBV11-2 ASSLLGRGNTEAF
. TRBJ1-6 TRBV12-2 ASRSRTGKLQAYNSPLH
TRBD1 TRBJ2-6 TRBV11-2 ASSRTTGDLGANVLT
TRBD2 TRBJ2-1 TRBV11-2 ASSLVDLAGGGEQF